The rows below give T cell receptor beta chains drawn from one sample of a study of T cells after yellow fever vaccination. MiXCR, run by TCRdb on the 5' RACE reads, gives a single entry per CDR3 protein. Here the sample spans approximately 300,000 distinct CDR3 sequences, approximately 7% being singletons. The sequencing here drew on PBMCs, taken about 49 days after the first yellow fever vaccination. The receptors were sampled from a man younger than 35 who received the YFV17D yellow fever vaccine. CDR3s include the opening cysteine and the closing phenylalanine or tryptophan. The order of the fields is D gene, J gene, V gene, clone size, CDR3 DNA, CDR3 protein. D genes are given only for firm matches. Size is omitted from some rows. Given values are once, few, many or a class for expanded clones.

D gene: TRBD1
J gene: TRBJ1-1
V gene: TRBV12-3/TRBV12-4
clone size: few
CDR3 DNA: TGTGCCAGCAGCGGACAGGATGGCACTGAAGCTTTCTTT
CDR3 protein: CASSGQDGTEAFF

D gene: NA
J gene: TRBJ2-2
V gene: TRBV5-6
clone size: few
CDR3 DNA: TGTGCCAGCAGCTTGGCATACACCGGGGAGCTGTTTTTT
CDR3 protein: CASSLAYTGELFF

D gene: NA
J gene: TRBJ1-6
V gene: TRBV20-1
clone size: few
CDR3 DNA: TGCAGTGCTAGAGAGGGGGTGGGGTATAATTCACCCCTCCACTTT
CDR3 protein: CSAREGVGYNSPLHF

D gene: NA
J gene: TRBJ2-7
V gene: TRBV3-1
clone size: many
CDR3 DNA: TGTGCCAGCAGCCCCGTGGGGGGGGCGACGTACGAGCAGTACTTC
CDR3 protein: CASSPVGGATYEQYF

D gene: TRBD1
J gene: TRBJ1-4
V gene: TRBV12-3/TRBV12-4
clone size: few
CDR3 DNA: TGTGCCAGCAGTCTTTCGACAGGGTATGAAAAACTGTTTTTT
CDR3 protein: CASSLSTGYEKLFF

D gene: TRBD1
J gene: TRBJ2-5
V gene: TRBV5-1
clone size: many
CDR3 DNA: TGCGCCAGCAGCCCCGGGACAGGGCGTGAGACCCAGTACTTC
CDR3 protein: CASSPGTGRETQYF

D gene: TRBD2
J gene: TRBJ2-1
V gene: TRBV20-1
clone size: few
CDR3 DNA: TGCAGTTCAGCAAAACCTCTTCGGGGGGTCCCCAATGAGCAGTTCTTC
CDR3 protein: CSSAKPLRGVPNEQFF

D gene: NA
J gene: TRBJ2-7
V gene: TRBV7-6
clone size: NA
CDR3 DNA: TGTGCCAGCAGCTCTCCACCAGAGGGGTACGAGCAGTACTTC
CDR3 protein: CASSSPPEGYEQYF

D gene: NA
J gene: TRBJ1-1
V gene: TRBV7-9
clone size: NA
CDR3 DNA: TGTGCCAGCAGCTCCACCGTGGGGAGCGCCAATGAAGCTTTCTTT
CDR3 protein: CASSSTVGSANEAFF

D gene: TRBD2
J gene: TRBJ2-3
V gene: TRBV5-5
clone size: NA
CDR3 DNA: TGTGCCAGCGGAACTAGCGGGGGGAACACAGATACGCAGTATTTT
CDR3 protein: CASGTSGGNTDTQYF

D gene: TRBD1
J gene: TRBJ1-1
V gene: TRBV5-1
clone size: few
CDR3 DNA: TGCGCCAGCAGCTTCGGGACAGGGGGCTTCTTATCTGAAGCTTTCTTT
CDR3 protein: CASSFGTGGFLSEAFF

D gene: NA
J gene: TRBJ2-4
V gene: TRBV20-1
clone size: NA
CDR3 DNA: TGCAGTGCTAGAGTACTTAGGGAACTAGCCAAAAACATTCAGTACTTC
CDR3 protein: CSARVLRELAKNIQYF

D gene: NA
J gene: TRBJ1-6
V gene: TRBV14
clone size: few
CDR3 DNA: TGTGCCAGCACCACTGGGTATTCACCCCTCCACTTT
CDR3 protein: CASTTGYSPLHF

D gene: NA
J gene: TRBJ1-4
V gene: TRBV5-1
clone size: NA
CDR3 DNA: TGCGCCAGCAGCTTGAGCTGGGGTAGGGAAAATGAAAAACTGTTTTTT
CDR3 protein: CASSLSWGRENEKLFF

D gene: TRBD2
J gene: TRBJ2-3
V gene: TRBV7-2
clone size: few
CDR3 DNA: TGTGCCAGCAGCTCCCGACTAGCGGGGAGGAGCACAGATACGCAGTATTTT
CDR3 protein: CASSSRLAGRSTDTQYF

D gene: TRBD1
J gene: TRBJ2-4
V gene: TRBV20-1
clone size: few
CDR3 DNA: TGCAGTGCTAGAGTCAGGGGGCGGCTTCGAAACATTCAGTACTTC
CDR3 protein: CSARVRGRLRNIQYF

D gene: TRBD2
J gene: TRBJ2-5
V gene: TRBV2
clone size: many
CDR3 DNA: TGTGCCAGCAGTGAGATAGCGGGGGGTCGAGAGACCCAGTACTTC
CDR3 protein: CASSEIAGGRETQYF